This T cell receptor beta chain was identified during a study of blood T cell repertoires in COVID-19. Assay used: immunoSEQ multiplex PCR; TCRdb lists only in-frame clones, some missing. The sample has about 400,000 clones; just over 85% are singletons. Per germline, CDR1 SGHDT and CDR2 YYEEEE. CDR3 length equals 13 residues. V lost 1 base to trimming and J lost 6 bases, with 7 bases between them. This clonotype originated in a woman aged 25 to 45 with active or convalescent COVID-19. The J gene is TRBJ1-4, the V gene TRBV5-6, with D unclear. The sequenced material came from peripheral blood. In nucleotides, the CDR3 is TGTGCCAGCAGCTTGTGGGCCCATGAAAAACTGTTTTTT. This codes for CASSLWAHEKLFF.